The rows below give T cell receptor beta chains drawn from one sample of a study of blood T cells in healthy people across ages. TCRdb recomputed calls from the 5' RACE reads with MiXCR, one row per CDR3 protein. Here the sample spans roughly 700,000 distinct CDR3 sequences, about 52% being singletons. The sample taken for sequencing was blood. Receptors originate from a woman aged 55 to 70 in good health. Both conserved end residues are part of each CDR3. The D gene is left open where the match is weak. Clone size appears in some rows only: once, few, many, or a class for an expanded clone.

v_gene	d_gene	abundance	j_gene	CDR3aa	CDR3nt
TRBV20-1	.	.	TRBJ2-5	CSARRAGAIQETQYF	TGCAGTGCTAGAAGGGCAGGGGCTATCCAAGAGACCCAGTACTTC
TRBV12-3/TRBV12-4	TRBD2	once	TRBJ2-7	CASSLVASGTRDEQYF	TGTGCCAGCAGTTTAGTGGCTAGCGGAACCAGGGATGAGCAGTACTTC
TRBV3-1	TRBD2	.	TRBJ2-4	CASSQIGSGSAKNIQYF	TGTGCCAGCAGCCAAATCGGTAGCGGGAGTGCCAAAAACATTCAGTACTTC
TRBV7-9	.	.	TRBJ2-3	CASSLGRLAASTDTQYF	TGTGCCAGCAGCTTAGGCCGGCTAGCCGCTAGCACAGATACGCAGTATTTT
TRBV15	TRBD2	many	TRBJ2-3	CATSSPLTSGRATDTQYF	TGTGCCACCAGCAGCCCTTTGACTAGCGGGAGAGCCACAGATACGCAGTATTTT
TRBV20-1	.	many	TRBJ2-3	CSAKIPDTQYF	TGCAGTGCTAAAATCCCAGATACGCAGTATTTT
TRBV5-1	TRBD1	.	TRBJ1-1	CASSWGQGDEAFF	TGCGCCAGCAGCTGGGGACAGGGTGACGAAGCTTTCTTT
TRBV3-1	.	.	TRBJ2-7	CASSQVDKGTHEQYF	TGTGCCAGCAGCCAAGTTGACAAGGGTACCCACGAGCAGTACTTC
TRBV25-1	TRBD2	.	TRBJ2-7	CASRAGSGLEQYF	TGTGCCAGCAGAGCGGGATCGGGCCTCGAGCAGTACTTC
TRBV7-2	TRBD1	many	TRBJ2-7	CASRRDRGASYEQYF	TGTGCCAGCAGAAGGGACAGAGGAGCTTCCTACGAGCAGTACTTC
TRBV20-1	.	.	TRBJ1-6	CSARPPNSPLHF	TGCAGTGCTAGACCGCCTAATTCACCCCTCCACTTT
TRBV7-2	TRBD1	.	TRBJ1-6	CASSWLGQGNNSPLHF	TGTGCCAGCAGCTGGCTTGGACAGGGGAATAATTCACCCCTCCACTTT
TRBV3-1	TRBD1	few	TRBJ1-2	CASTKGQGNSHGYTF	TGTGCCAGCACCAAAGGACAGGGGAATTCACATGGCTACACCTTC
TRBV28	.	.	TRBJ2-5	CASSPDPRWETQYF	TGTGCCAGCAGTCCCGACCCTAGGTGGGAGACCCAGTACTTC
TRBV29-1	.	few	TRBJ2-4	CSVGTGTGAKNIQYF	TGCAGCGTAGGAACCGGAACCGGAGCCAAAAACATTCAGTACTTC
TRBV7-2	.	few	TRBJ1-1	CASSVTRAGTEAFF	TGTGCCAGCAGCGTCACCAGGGCGGGCACTGAAGCTTTCTTT
TRBV10-3	TRBD1	few	TRBJ2-6	CAISESGGLDLDVLTF	TGTGCCATCAGTGAGTCAGGGGGCCTGGACTTAGACGTCCTGACTTTC
TRBV7-8	TRBD1	.	TRBJ1-2	CASSLDGQALYGYTF	TGTGCCAGCAGCTTGGACGGACAGGCTCTCTATGGCTACACCTTC
TRBV7-9	.	.	TRBJ2-7	CASNPGAYEQYF	TGTGCCAGCAACCCCGGGGCCTACGAGCAGTACTTC
TRBV14	.	.	TRBJ2-7	CASSQVGALSYEQYF	TGTGCCAGCAGCCAAGTAGGAGCCCTATCCTACGAGCAGTACTTC
TRBV7-2	TRBD1	.	TRBJ2-6	CASSLSTGLAGANVLTF	TGTGCCAGCAGCTTGTCGACAGGGTTGGCTGGGGCCAACGTCCTGACTTTC
TRBV29-1	TRBD2	.	TRBJ2-2	CSGAGEWDTGELFF	TGCAGCGGGGCGGGAGAGTGGGACACCGGGGAGCTGTTTTTT
TRBV25-1	TRBD1	.	TRBJ1-2	CASSGGGQGGRSYTF	TGTGCCAGCAGTGGCGGTGGACAGGGTGGTCGTAGCTACACCTTC
TRBV11-2	TRBD2	few	TRBJ2-3	CASSPIAGLVGDTQYF	TGTGCCAGCAGCCCCATAGCGGGACTGGTTGGAGATACGCAGTATTTT
TRBV20-1	.	.	TRBJ2-7	CSAARVWVVPYEQYF	TGCAGTGCCGCTAGAGTTTGGGTGGTACCTTACGAGCAGTACTTC
TRBV7-8	TRBD2	once	TRBJ2-1	CASSLDGRASNEQFF	TGTGCCAGCAGCTTAGACGGGAGGGCCTCGAATGAGCAGTTCTTC
TRBV20-1	TRBD2	.	TRBJ2-1	CSPRGRVSYNEQFF	TGCAGTCCCCGCGGGAGGGTGTCCTACAATGAGCAGTTCTTC
TRBV14	TRBD1	few	TRBJ1-2	CASSLNVQGAGGYTF	TGTGCCAGCAGCCTGAACGTCCAGGGGGCTGGGGGCTACACCTTC
TRBV15	.	.	TRBJ2-1	CATSRDGYNEQFF	TGTGCCACCAGCAGAGACGGGTACAATGAGCAGTTCTTC